This note documents a single T cell receptor (beta chain) sequence. Antigen: not known. The ends lost 8 bases at V and 10 bases at J; junction bases unmatched: 5. Germline CDR1 reads SNHLY; CDR2 reads FYNNEI. The CDR3 extends over 13 amino acids. This entry belongs to a study of PD-L1 blockade in urothelial cancer. Overall study context: Patients started atezolizumab around 2014, 1,200 mg intravenously every 3 weeks. Median T cell yield per blood sample was about 150,000 cells.

The study, taken as a whole, reports: Durable-benefit cases showed more tumor-associated blood clone expansion at 3 weeks.

Indicated time point: pretreatment peripheral blood. The patients had locally advanced or metastatic urothelial carcinoma. The table came from immunoSEQ multiplex PCR; TCRdb's copy has only in-frame clones and leaves some out. The data contain more than 35,000 clones, 85% of them singletons. The material was PBMCs, obtained around atezolizumab (anti-PD-L1) treatment. The TCR was taken from a man older than 75 with urothelial cancer. The J gene is TRBJ2-1, the V gene TRBV2; 13 nucleotides match TRBD2. The chain's CDR3 is CASGLAGAREQFF. The CDR3 DNA follows: TGTGCCAGCGGACTAGCGGGAGCTCGGGAGCAGTTCTTC.